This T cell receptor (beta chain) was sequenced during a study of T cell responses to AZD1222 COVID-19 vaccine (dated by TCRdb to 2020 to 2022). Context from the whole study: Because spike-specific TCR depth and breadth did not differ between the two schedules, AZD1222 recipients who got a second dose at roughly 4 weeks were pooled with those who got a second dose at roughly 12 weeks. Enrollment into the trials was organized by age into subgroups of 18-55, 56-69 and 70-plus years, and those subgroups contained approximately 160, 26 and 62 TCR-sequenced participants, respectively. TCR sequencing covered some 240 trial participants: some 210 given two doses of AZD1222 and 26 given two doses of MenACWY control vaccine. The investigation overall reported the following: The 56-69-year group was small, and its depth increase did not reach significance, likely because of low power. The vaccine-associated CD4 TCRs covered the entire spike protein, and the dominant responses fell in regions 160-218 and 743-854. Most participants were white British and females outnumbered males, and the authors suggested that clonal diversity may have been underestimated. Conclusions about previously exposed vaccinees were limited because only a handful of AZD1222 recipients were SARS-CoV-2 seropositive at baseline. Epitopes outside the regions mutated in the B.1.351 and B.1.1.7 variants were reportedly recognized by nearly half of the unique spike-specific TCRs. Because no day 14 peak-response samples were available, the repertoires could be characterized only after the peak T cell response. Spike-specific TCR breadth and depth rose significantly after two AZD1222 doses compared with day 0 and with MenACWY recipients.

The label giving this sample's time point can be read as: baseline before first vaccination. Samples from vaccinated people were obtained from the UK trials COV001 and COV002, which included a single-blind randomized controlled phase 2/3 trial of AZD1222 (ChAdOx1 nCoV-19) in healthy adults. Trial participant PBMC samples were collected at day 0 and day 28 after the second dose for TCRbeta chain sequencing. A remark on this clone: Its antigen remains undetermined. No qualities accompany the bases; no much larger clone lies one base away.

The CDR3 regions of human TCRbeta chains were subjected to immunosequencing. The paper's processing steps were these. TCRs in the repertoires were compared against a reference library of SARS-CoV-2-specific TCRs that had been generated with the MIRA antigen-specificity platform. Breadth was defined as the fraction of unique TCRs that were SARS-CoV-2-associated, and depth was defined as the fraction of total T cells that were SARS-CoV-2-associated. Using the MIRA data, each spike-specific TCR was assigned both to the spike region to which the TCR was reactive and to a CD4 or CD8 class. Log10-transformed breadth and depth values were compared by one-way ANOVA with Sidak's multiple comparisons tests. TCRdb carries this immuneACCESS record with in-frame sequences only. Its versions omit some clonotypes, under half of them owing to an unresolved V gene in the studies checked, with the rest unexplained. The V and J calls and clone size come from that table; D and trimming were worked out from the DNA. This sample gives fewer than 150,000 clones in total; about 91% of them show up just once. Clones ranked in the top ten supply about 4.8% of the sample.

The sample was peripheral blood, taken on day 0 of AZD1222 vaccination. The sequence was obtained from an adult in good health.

The DNA sequence is given as TGTGCCAGCAGTTTAGGGTCCGGGACAGGTAGCACTGAAGCTTTCTTT. Its translation reads: CASSLGSGTGSTEAFF. The rearrangement joined TRBV28 to TRBJ1-1; 8 central bases correspond to TRBD1. CDR1 and CDR2 (MDHEN, SYDVKM) derive from the germline V gene. The V end gives up 2 bases and the J end 4 bases, leaving 9 bases in the junction not matched to a gene. From the cysteine up to the phenylalanine, the CDR3 has a length of 16 residues. Only CDR3 DNA is held: 48 bases, read in frame from base 1. The variable domain in full, with residues beyond the CDR3 obtained from the reference TRBV28 and TRBJ1-1 genes, is DVKVTQSSRYLVKRTGEKVFLECVQDMDHENMFWYRQDPGLGLRLIYFSYDVKMKEKGDIPEGYSVSREKKERFSLILESASTNQTSMYLCASSLGSGTGSTEAFFGQGTRLTVV.